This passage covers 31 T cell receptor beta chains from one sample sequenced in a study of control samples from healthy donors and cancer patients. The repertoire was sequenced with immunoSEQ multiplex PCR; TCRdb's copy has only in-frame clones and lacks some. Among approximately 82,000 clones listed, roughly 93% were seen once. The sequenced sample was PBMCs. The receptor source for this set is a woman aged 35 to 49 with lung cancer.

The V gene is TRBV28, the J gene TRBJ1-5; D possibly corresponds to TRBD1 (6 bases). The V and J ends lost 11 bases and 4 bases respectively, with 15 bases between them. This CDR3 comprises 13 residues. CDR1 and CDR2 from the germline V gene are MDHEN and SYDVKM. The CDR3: CALGAGANQPQHF. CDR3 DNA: TGTGCCCTCGGGGCAGGGGCTAATCAGCCCCAGCATTTT.

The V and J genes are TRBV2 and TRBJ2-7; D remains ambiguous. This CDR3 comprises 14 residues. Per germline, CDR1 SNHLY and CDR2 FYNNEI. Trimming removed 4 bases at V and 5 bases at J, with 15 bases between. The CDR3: CASSVEGSPNEQYF. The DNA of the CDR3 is TGTGCCAGCAGTGTAGAAGGGTCCCCCAACGAGCAGTACTTC.

In DNA, the CDR3 is TGTGCCAGCAGAACCGGGGGGCCAGATACGCAGTATTTT. Encoded protein: CASRTGGPDTQYF. The chain recombines TRBV2 with TRBJ2-3; possibly TRBD2 for D (7 bases). V was pared by 6 bases and J by 4 bases, with 11 bases between. CDR3 length equals 13 residues. Germline V gene data show CDR1 as SNHLY and CDR2 as FYNNEI.

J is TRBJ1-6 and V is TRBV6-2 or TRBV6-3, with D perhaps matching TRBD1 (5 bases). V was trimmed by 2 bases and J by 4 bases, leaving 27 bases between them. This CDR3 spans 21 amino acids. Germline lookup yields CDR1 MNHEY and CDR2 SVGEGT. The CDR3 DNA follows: TGTGCCAGCAGTTACGATCTACTCCAAGACAGCCCCGTGATGTATAATTCACCCCTCCACTTT. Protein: CASSYDLLQDSPVMYNSPLHF.

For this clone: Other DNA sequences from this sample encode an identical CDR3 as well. CDR3: CASSLGGENYGYTF. The CDR3 DNA reads TGCGCCAGCAGCTTGGGGGGTGAGAACTATGGCTACACCTTC. The chain joins TRBV5-1 to TRBJ1-2; D is undetermined. This CDR3 is built from 14 residues. Trimming took off 0 bases at V and 2 bases at J, with 8 bases between the two ends. CDR1 is SGHRS and CDR2 is YFSETQ in the germline V gene.

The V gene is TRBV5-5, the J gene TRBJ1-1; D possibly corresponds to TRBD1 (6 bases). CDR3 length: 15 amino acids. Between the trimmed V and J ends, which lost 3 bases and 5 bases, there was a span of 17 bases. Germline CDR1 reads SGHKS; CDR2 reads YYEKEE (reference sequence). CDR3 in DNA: TGTGCCAGCAGCTGGGACGGGCAAGGGGGAACTGAAGCTTTCTTT. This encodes CASSWDGQGGTEAFF.

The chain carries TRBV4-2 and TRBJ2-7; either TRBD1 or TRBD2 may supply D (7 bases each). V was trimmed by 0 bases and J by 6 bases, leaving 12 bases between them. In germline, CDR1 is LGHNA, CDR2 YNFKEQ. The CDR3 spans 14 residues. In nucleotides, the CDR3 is TGTGCCAGCAGCCAAGATCCAGGGGGGGGCGAGCAGTACTTC. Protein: CASSQDPGGGEQYF.

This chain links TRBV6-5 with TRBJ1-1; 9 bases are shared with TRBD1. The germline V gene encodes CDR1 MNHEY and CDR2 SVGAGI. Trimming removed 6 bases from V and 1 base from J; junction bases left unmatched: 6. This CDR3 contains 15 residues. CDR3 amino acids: CASSVLTGGNTEAFF. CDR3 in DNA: TGTGCCAGCAGCGTACTGACAGGGGGGAACACTGAAGCTTTCTTT.

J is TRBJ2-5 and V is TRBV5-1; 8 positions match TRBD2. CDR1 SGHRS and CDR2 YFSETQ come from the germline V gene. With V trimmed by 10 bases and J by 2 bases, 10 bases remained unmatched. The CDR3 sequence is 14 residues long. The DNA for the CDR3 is TGCGCCCCCACGACGGGGGGGAGACAAGAGACCCAGTACTTC. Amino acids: CAPTTGGRQETQYF.

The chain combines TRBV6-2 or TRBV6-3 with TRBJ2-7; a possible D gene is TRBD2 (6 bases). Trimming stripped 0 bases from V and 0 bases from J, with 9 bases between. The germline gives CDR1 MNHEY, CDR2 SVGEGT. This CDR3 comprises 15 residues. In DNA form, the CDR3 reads TGTGCCAGCAGTTACTCTTCTAGCGTCTCCTACGAGCAGTACTTC. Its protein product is CASSYSSSVSYEQYF.

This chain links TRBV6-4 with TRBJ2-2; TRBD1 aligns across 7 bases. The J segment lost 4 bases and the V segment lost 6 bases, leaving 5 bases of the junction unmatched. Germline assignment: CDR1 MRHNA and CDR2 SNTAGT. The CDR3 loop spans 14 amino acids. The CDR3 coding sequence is TGTGCCAGCAGGCCCACAGGGGTCACCGGGGAGCTGTTTTTT. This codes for CASRPTGVTGELFF.

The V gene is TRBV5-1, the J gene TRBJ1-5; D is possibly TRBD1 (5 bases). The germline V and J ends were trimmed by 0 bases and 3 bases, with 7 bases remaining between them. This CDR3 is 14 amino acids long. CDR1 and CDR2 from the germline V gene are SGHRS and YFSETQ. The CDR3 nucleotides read TGCGCCAGCAGCTTGGGGGGGTTCAATCAGCCCCAGCATTTT. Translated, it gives CASSLGGFNQPQHF.

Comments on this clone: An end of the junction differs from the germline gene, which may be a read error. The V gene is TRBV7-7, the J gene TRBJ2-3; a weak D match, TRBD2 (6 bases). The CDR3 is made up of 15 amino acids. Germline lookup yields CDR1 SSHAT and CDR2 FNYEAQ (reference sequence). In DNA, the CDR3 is TGTGCTAGCAGCAAAACGGGACTTGGCACAGATACGCAGTATTTT. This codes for CASSKTGLGTDTQYF.

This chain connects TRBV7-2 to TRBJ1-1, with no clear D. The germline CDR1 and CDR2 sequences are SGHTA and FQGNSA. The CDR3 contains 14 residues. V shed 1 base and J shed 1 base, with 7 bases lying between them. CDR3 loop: CASSLGRANTEAFF. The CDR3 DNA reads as TGTGCCAGCAGCTTAGGAAGGGCGAACACTGAAGCTTTCTTT.

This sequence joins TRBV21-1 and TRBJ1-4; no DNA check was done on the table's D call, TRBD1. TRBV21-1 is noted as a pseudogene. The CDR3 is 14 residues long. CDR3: CASSKRQDHEKLFF. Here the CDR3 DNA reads TGTGCCAGCAGCAAACGACAGGACCATGAAAAACTGTTTTTT.

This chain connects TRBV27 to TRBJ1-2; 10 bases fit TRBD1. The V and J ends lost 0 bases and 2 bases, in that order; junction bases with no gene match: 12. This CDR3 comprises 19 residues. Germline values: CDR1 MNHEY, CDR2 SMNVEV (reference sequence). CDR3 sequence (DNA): TGTGCCAGCAGTTTATCAGCGCGACAGGGGGCGCGGGGAAACTATGGCTACACCTTC. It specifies CASSLSARQGARGNYGYTF.

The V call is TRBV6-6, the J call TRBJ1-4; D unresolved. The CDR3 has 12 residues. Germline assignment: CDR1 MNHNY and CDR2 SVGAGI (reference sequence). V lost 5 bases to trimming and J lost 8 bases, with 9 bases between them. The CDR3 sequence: CASSRNQEKLFF. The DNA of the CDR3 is TGTGCCAGCAGTCGGAACCAAGAAAAACTGTTTTTT.

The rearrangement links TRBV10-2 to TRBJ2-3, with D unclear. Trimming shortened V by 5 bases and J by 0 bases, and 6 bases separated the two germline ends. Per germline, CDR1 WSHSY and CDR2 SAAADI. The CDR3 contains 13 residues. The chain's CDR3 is CASSRESTDTQYF. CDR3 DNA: TGCGCCAGCAGTCGAGAAAGCACAGATACGCAGTATTTT.

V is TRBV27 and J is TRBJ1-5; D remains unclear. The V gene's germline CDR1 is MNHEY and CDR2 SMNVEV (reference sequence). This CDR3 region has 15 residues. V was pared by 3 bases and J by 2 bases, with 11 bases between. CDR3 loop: CASSFSGFGNQPQHF. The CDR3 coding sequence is TGTGCCAGCAGTTTTAGTGGGTTTGGCAATCAGCCCCAGCATTTT.

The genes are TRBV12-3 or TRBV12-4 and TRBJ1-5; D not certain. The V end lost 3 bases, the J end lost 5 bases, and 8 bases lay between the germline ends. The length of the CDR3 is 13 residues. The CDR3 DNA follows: TGTGCCAGCAGTTTGGGAAGCCATCAGCCCCAGCATTTT. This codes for CASSLGSHQPQHF.

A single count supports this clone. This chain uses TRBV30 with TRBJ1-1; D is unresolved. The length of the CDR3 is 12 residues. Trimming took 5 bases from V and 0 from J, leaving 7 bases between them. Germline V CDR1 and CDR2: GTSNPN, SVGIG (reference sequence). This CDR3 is CAWSIMNTEAFF. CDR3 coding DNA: TGTGCCTGGTCTATCATGAACACTGAAGCTTTCTTT. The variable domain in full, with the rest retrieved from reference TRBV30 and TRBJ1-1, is SQTIHQWPATLVQPVGSPLSLECTVEGTSNPNLYWYRQAAGRGLQLLFYSVGIGQISSEVPQNLSASRPQDRQFILSSKKLLLSDSGFYLCAWSIMNTEAFFGQGTRLTVV.

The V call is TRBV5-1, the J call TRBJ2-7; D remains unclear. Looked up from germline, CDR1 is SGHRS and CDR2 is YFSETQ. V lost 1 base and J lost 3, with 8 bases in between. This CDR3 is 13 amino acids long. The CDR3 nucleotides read TGCGCCAGCAGCTTGAACAGAGACTACGAGCAGTACTTC. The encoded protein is CASSLNRDYEQYF. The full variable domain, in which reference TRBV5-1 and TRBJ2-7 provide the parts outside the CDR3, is KAGVTQTPRYLIKTRGQQVTLSCSPISGHRSVSWYQQTPGQGLQFLFEYFSETQRNKGNFPGRFSGRQFSNSRSEMNVSTLELGDSALYLCASSLNRDYEQYFGPGTRLTVT.

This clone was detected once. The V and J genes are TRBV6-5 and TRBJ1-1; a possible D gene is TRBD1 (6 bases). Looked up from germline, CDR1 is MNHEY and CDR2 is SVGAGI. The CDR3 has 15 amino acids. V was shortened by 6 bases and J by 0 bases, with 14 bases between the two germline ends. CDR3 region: CASRRGAILNTEAFF. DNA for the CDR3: TGTGCCAGCAGACGGGGGGCGATCCTGAACACTGAAGCTTTCTTT.

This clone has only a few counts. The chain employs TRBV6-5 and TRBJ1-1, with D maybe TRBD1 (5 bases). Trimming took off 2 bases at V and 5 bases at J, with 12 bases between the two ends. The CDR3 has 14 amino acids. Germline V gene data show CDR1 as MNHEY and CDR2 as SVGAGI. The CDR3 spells CASSYVGDWTEAFF. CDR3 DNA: TGTGCCAGCAGTTACGTGGGGGACTGGACTGAAGCTTTCTTT.

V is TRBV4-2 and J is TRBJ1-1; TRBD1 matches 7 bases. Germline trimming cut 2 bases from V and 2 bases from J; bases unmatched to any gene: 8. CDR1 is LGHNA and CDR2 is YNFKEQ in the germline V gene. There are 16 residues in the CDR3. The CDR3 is CASSQPTGLVNTEAFF. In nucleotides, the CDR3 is TGTGCCAGCAGCCAACCGACAGGGCTGGTTAACACTGAAGCTTTCTTT.

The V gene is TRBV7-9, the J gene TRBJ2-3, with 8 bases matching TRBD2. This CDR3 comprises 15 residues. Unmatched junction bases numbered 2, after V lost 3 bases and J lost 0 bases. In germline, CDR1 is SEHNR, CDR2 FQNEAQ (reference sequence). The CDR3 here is CASSFAGGSTDTQYF. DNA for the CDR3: TGTGCCAGCAGCTTCGCGGGGGGAAGCACAGATACGCAGTATTTT.

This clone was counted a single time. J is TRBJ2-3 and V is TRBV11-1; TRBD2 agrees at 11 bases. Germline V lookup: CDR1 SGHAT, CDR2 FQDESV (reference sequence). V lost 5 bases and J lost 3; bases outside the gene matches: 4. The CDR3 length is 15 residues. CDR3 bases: TGTGCCAGCAGCCCGGGACTAGCGGTAACAGATACGCAGTATTTT. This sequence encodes CASSPGLAVTDTQYF.

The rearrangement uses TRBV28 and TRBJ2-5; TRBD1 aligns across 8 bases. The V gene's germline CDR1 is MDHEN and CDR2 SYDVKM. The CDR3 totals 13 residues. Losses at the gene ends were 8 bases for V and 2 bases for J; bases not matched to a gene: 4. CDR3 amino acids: CASLGTGQETQYF. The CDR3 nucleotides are TGTGCCAGCCTTGGGACAGGACAAGAGACCCAGTACTTC.

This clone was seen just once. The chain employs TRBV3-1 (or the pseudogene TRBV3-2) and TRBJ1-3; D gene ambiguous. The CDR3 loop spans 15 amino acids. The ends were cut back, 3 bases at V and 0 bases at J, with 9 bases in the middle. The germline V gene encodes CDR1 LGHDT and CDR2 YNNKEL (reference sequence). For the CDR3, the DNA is TGTGCCAGCAGCCAGTGGAAAGTCTCTGGAAACACCATATATTTT. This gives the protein CASSQWKVSGNTIYF.

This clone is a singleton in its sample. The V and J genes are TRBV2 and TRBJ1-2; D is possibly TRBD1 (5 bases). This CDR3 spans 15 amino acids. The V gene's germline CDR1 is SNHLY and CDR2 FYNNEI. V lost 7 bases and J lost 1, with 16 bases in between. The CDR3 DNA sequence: TGTGCCAGCATTGAGACAGTCCGGAATAACTATGGCTACACCTTC. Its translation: CASIETVRNNYGYTF.

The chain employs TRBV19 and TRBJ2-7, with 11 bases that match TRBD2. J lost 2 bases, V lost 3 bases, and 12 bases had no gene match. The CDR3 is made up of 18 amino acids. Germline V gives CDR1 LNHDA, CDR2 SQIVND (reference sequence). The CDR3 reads CASSILAGGPHGTYEQYF. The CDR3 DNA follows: TGTGCCAGTAGTATTCTAGCGGGGGGTCCCCACGGGACCTACGAGCAGTACTTC.